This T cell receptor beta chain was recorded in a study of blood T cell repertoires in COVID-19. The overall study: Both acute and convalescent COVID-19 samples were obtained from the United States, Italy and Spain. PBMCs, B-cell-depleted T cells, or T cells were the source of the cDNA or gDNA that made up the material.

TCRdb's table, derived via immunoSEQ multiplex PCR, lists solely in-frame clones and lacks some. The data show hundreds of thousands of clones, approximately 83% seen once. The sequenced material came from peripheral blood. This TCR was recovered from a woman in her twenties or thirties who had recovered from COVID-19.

Here the CDR3 DNA reads TGTGCCAGCAGCGCTGCCGGGAGTCGAGGATATTCACCCCTCCACTTT. Encoded protein: CASSAAGSRGYSPLHF. V usage is TRBV7-8 and J usage is TRBJ1-6; D call uncertain. The germline V gene encodes CDR1 SGHVS and CDR2 FQNEAQ. With 5 bases removed from V and 8 bases from J, the gap between germline ends came to 19 bases. This CDR3 is 16 amino acids long.